This T cell receptor beta chain derives from a study of molecular identifiers for immune sequencing clone quantification (dated by TCRdb to 2016 to 2018). About the study as a whole: In a replicate experiment, RNA from about 19,000 or 110,000 naive CD8 T cells was split into five aliquots, four of which were sequenced. This methods study benchmarked molecular-identifier clustering-based TCR repertoire sequencing (MIDCIRS) and TCR RNA copy counting, using CD8 T cells to do so. General study outcomes and caveats: Identical TCR molecules sharing a barcode could cause highly expanded clone sizes to be underestimated. Spiked-in Jurkat TCR RNA equivalent to a single cell was reported to be detectable even among approximately 1.1 million naive CD8 T cells. Clones above 20 RNA copies held over 97% of molecules in CMV-specific effector cells but under 1% in naive cells. Modeling gave about 3 recovered TCR RNA copies per cell versus about 10 by digital PCR, implying approximately 30% capture efficiency. The naive libraries included spiked-in Jurkat TCR RNA (fewer than eleven copies' worth), and this RNA is not part of the donor repertoire. When barcode sub-clustering was omitted, TCR diversity was inflated by chimeric consensus sequences, with chimeras reaching as high as 47%.

From the cysteine up to the phenylalanine, the CDR3 has a length of 13 residues. Only CDR3 DNA is held: 39 bases, read in frame from base 1. V is cut by 3 bases and J by 3 bases, and the space between the germline ends is 7 bases. This clonotype appeared many times. It lacks a known antigen. Base qualities are not at hand, and no much larger clone is one base apart. Libraries of naive CD8 T cells were generated from roughly 21,000 to 960,000 sorted cells, with 10%, 30% or 50% of the purified RNA used. Naive CD8 T cells were FACS-sorted as CD8+CD4-CCR7+CD45RA+ on a BD FACSAria II into RLT Plus buffer. To test detection sensitivity, Jurkat RNA equal to ten TCR copies was added to samples of about 17,000-1,100,000 naive CD8 T cells. CD8 T cells were enriched with RosetteSep CD8+ T Cell Enrichment Cocktail and Ficoll-Paque, followed by ACK red cell lysis. The method behind the library was PCR. Sequencing was carried out with a NextSeq 500. Preparation of bulk TCR libraries followed a previously described approach, with the TCR primers listed in Table S5. The Qiagen AllPrep DNA/RNA kit was used to purify total RNA. Before any analysis, reads coming from multiple sequencing runs of the same library were combined into one pool. The study's processing was this. Reads were retained only if their TCR constant sequence matched exactly, and those retained reads were trimmed to 150 nt and grouped according to their 12-nt molecular barcodes. Within each barcode group, reads were sub-clustered at a 15% Levenshtein threshold, and quality-weighted consensus sequences were built per RNA molecule. Non-functional sequences were excluded, and lower-count sequences lying one edit away from another sequence were also excluded. Barcode sub-clusters with fewer than 20% of the maximum read count were removed, based on fitting two negative binomial distributions. TCRdb reprocessing: public reads trimmed at Q25 with fastp, clones called with MiXCR, in-frame beta chains kept. Rows are unified per CDR3 protein, each entry keeping the most common DNA and genes. TCRdb's processing, not the study's, gives the V and J calls here. Recorded for this sample are around 460,000 distinct CDR3 sequences; about 26% of them occurred a single time. The ten largest clones represent 0.76% of the sample.

The TCR originated in a human donor in good health. Some libraries in this study had Jurkat cell RNA spiked in. The rearrangement combines TRBV12-3 or TRBV12-4 with TRBJ2-3; no D segment can be confidently identified. The sequenced material came from naive CD8+ T cells from blood, with Jurkat cell RNA spiked in. According to the study, the label for this sample's cell subset or site signals: FACS-sorted CD8+CD4-CCR7+CD45RA+ naive T cells. CDR3 reads: CASSFGTTDTQYF. The DNA sequence is given as TGTGCCAGCAGTTTTGGCACTACAGATACGCAGTATTTT.